This TCR beta chain was observed in a study of blood T cell repertoires in COVID-19. Study overall: Samples representing acute and convalescent COVID-19 were sourced from the United States, Italy and Spain. The analysed material was cDNA or gDNA that came from T cells, B-cell-depleted T cells, or PBMCs.

Germline assignment: CDR1 LGHNA and CDR2 YNFKEQ. This CDR3 comprises 16 residues. V lost 1 base and J 3 bases, leaving 14 bases between the germline ends. Adults between roughly 18 and 89 years of age took part from some 25 US areas. Clones were sequenced by immunoSEQ multiplex PCR, and TCRdb holds only the in-frame ones, with some missing. The repertoire holds hundreds of thousands of clones, 70% to 90% seen once, with roughly 2% in the top ten. The V gene is TRBV4-2, the J gene TRBJ2-3; D possibly corresponds to TRBD2 (7 bases). Sequencing used PBMCs or T cells enriched from blood (not recorded which). The receptor was derived from a man aged 35-49 years in a cohort exposed to, infected with or recovered from COVID-19 (not recorded which). The CDR3 nucleotides read TGTGCCAGCAGCCAAGGGGGGGGCAGCCCGACAGATACGCAGTATTTT. Translating it yields CASSQGGGSPTDTQYF.